These 30 T cell receptor beta chains share one sample of origin, sequenced in a study of early T cells in non-severe SARS-CoV-2 infection. TCRdb re-called the 5' RACE reads through MiXCR, storing one row per CDR3 protein. The sample records about 79,000 distinct CDR3 sequences, approximately 10% being singletons. The material sequenced was whole blood. The receptors shown here come from an adult who was a healthcare worker with PCR-confirmed SARS-CoV-2 infection or an uninfected control (not recorded which).

Worth noting for this clonotype: At one end the junction does not follow the germline gene, possibly because of a read error. The V gene is TRBV6-5, the J gene TRBJ2-3, with D possibly TRBD2 on 6 matching bases. The length of the CDR3 is 15 residues. CDR1 is MNHEY, CDR2 SVGAGI, per germline. The CDR3 is CVSRPNGGAADTQYF. The CDR3 region has the DNA TGTGTCAGCCGCCCCAATGGCGGGGCCGCAGATACGCAGTATTTT.

This clonotype was observed many times. The gene calls are TRBV7-2 and TRBJ2-2; D remains ambiguous. The CDR3 loop spans 17 amino acids. With 0 bases removed from V and 0 bases from J, the gap between germline ends came to 11 bases. Germline V gene lookup returns CDR1 SGHTA and CDR2 FQGNSA. CDR3: CASSLALLATNTGELFF. In DNA, the CDR3 is TGTGCCAGCAGCTTAGCGTTGCTGGCAACGAACACCGGGGAGCTGTTTTTT. Combining the CDR3 with reference TRBV7-2 and TRBJ2-2 gives the whole variable domain GAGVSQSPSNKVTEKGKDVELRCDPISGHTALYWYRQSLGQGLEFLIYFQGNSAPDKSGLPSDRFSAERTGGSVSTLTIQRTQQEDSAVYLCASSLALLATNTGELFFGEGSRLTVL.

The table lists this clonotype with many counts. This chain joins TRBV19 and TRBJ2-3, with D maybe TRBD1 (7 bases). The CDR3 is made up of 14 amino acids. Germline CDR1 is LNHDA and CDR2 is SQIVND (reference sequence). V dropped 6 bases and J dropped 2 bases, with 12 bases sitting between them. The CDR3 DNA reads TGTGCCAGTAGCAGGGGGGACCCCACAGATACGCAGTATTTT. Encoded protein: CASSRGDPTDTQYF.

In this sample, this clonotype turned up a few times. V gene TRBV11-2 combines with J gene TRBJ1-5; TRBD1 aligns across 11 bases. The J segment lost 0 bases and the V segment lost 1 base, leaving 2 bases of the junction unmatched. Germline V gene data show CDR1 as SGHAT and CDR2 as FQNNGV. The CDR3 covers 17 residues. CDR3 sequence (DNA): TGTGCCAGCAGCTTAGGAGGACAGGGGGCTAGCAATCAGCCCCAGCATTTT. Translated, it gives CASSLGGQGASNQPQHF.

This clonotype was recorded a few times. This sequence joins TRBV5-1 and TRBJ2-3, with a tentative D call TRBD2 (5 bases). V was clipped by 3 bases and J by 2 bases, with 19 bases between them. Germline V lookup: CDR1 SGHRS, CDR2 YFSETQ. The CDR3 sequence is 17 residues long. The CDR3 DNA sequence: TGCGCCAGCAGCTCGGGAACCGGCCTCGCAACCACAGATACGCAGTATTTT. Protein: CASSSGTGLATTDTQYF. Based on the CDR3 plus reference TRBV5-1 and TRBJ2-3, the full variable domain is KAGVTQTPRYLIKTRGQQVTLSCSPISGHRSVSWYQQTPGQGLQFLFEYFSETQRNKGNFPGRFSGRQFSNSRSEMNVSTLELGDSALYLCASSSGTGLATTDTQYFGPGTRLTVL.

The gene calls are TRBV5-5 and TRBJ1-2; D remains unclear. Trimming took off 0 bases at V and 2 bases at J, with 5 bases between the two ends. CDR3 length: 13 residues. Germline loops: CDR1 SGHKS, CDR2 YYEKEE (reference sequence). This chain's CDR3 is CASSLVLNYGYTF. CDR3 nucleotides: TGTGCCAGCAGCTTGGTTCTGAACTATGGCTACACCTTC.

V is TRBV9 and J is TRBJ1-4; tentatively, D is TRBD1 (6 bases). The CDR3 is made up of 14 amino acids. CDR1 and CDR2 (germline): SGDLS, YYNGEE. V lost 8 bases, J lost 5 bases, and 16 bases lay in between. Here the CDR3 DNA reads TGTGCCAGTGCCCTGGGGGCCCAGAATGAAAAACTGTTTTTT. Its translation: CASALGAQNEKLFF. Combining the CDR3 with reference TRBV9 and TRBJ1-4 gives the whole variable domain DSGVTQTPKHLITATGQRVTLRCSPRSGDLSVYWYQQSLDQGLQFLIQYYNGEERAKGNILERFSAQQFPDLHSELNLSSLELGDSALYFCASALGAQNEKLFFGSGTQLSVL.

V gene TRBV6-2 or TRBV6-3 combines with J gene TRBJ2-7; weak D call: TRBD1 (6 bases). The CDR3 has 14 amino acids. Germline assignment: CDR1 MNHEY and CDR2 SVGEGT. Trimming took off 5 bases at V and 2 bases at J, with 13 bases between the two ends. Here the CDR3 DNA reads TGTGCCAGCAGTGCAGGGGACCGAGCCTACGAGCAGTACTTC. Its protein product is CASSAGDRAYEQYF.

This clonotype was seen just once. The J gene is TRBJ2-3, the V gene TRBV5-6; no clear D gene. From germline, CDR1 is SGHDT and CDR2 YYEEEE. The CDR3 extends over 16 amino acids. Between the trimmed V and J ends, which lost 0 bases and 2 bases, there was a span of 13 bases. The CDR3 here is CASSLVTQAPTDTQYF. CDR3 coding DNA: TGTGCCAGCAGCTTGGTAACGCAGGCCCCCACAGATACGCAGTATTTT.

This clonotype has ten or more counts. V and J are TRBV15 and TRBJ2-5; D unresolved. In germline, CDR1 is LNHNV, CDR2 YYDKDF (reference sequence). Deletions cut 1 base from V and 4 bases from J, with 7 bases between. This CDR3 contains 13 residues. This chain's CDR3 is CATSRAIGETQYF. CDR3 sequence (DNA): TGTGCCACCAGCAGAGCCATTGGAGAGACCCAGTACTTC.

The rearrangement links TRBV11-2 to TRBJ2-1; D is uncertain. Trimming shortened V by 0 bases and J by 3 bases, and 12 bases separated the two germline ends. Germline loops: CDR1 SGHAT, CDR2 FQNNGV. The CDR3 is 16 amino acids. The CDR3 sequence: CASSLDPSVRYNEQFF. As DNA, the CDR3 is TGTGCCAGCAGCTTAGATCCCAGCGTACGCTACAATGAGCAGTTCTTC.

This clonotype was detected many times. The chain is built from TRBV4-1 and TRBJ1-2, with D tentatively TRBD1 (5 bases). The CDR3 runs to 16 residues. V gave up 4 bases and J gave up 4 bases, with 19 bases separating them. The germline CDR1 and CDR2 sequences are MGHRA and YSYEKL. CDR3 sequence reads: CASSPPSQGDLYGYTF. The CDR3, as DNA: TGCGCCAGCAGCCCGCCTAGCCAGGGCGACCTCTATGGCTACACCTTC.

Ten or more counts support this clonotype. The chain combines TRBV7-8 with TRBJ2-2; 7 nucleotides match TRBD1. The germline CDR1 and CDR2 sequences are SGHVS and FQNEAQ. The ends lost 5 bases at V and 6 bases at J; junction bases unmatched: 6. CDR3 length: 14 amino acids. This CDR3 is CASSPDRVAGELFF. The CDR3 DNA reads TGTGCCAGCAGCCCCGACAGGGTCGCCGGGGAGCTGTTTTTT. Variable domain in full (rest from reference TRBV7-8 and TRBJ2-2): GAGVSQSPRYKVAKRGQDVALRCDPISGHVSLFWYQQALGQGPEFLTYFQNEAQLDKSGLPSDRFFAERPEGSVSTLKIQRTQQEDSAVYLCASSPDRVAGELFFGEGSRLTVL.

This clonotype has ten or more counts. J is TRBJ2-3 and V is TRBV7-8; 11 bases fit TRBD2. V shed 5 bases, J shed 4 bases, and the junction held 5 bases outside the gene matches. CDR1 is SGHVS, CDR2 FQNEAQ, per germline. The CDR3 contains 15 residues. The CDR3 nucleotides read TGTGCCAGCAGCCTGATAGCGGGGGGGCCAGATACGCAGTATTTT. It is translated as CASSLIAGGPDTQYF.

The V call is TRBV29-1, the J call TRBJ2-7; TRBD2 might be the D (6 bases). Germline loops: CDR1 SQVTM, CDR2 ANQGSEA. V was pared by 3 bases and J by 3 bases, with 12 bases between. This CDR3 is built from 13 residues. CDR3 sequence: CSVDLGGGYEQYF. Here the CDR3 DNA reads TGCAGCGTTGATCTTGGGGGAGGCTACGAGCAGTACTTC.

A few counts support this clonotype. The CDR3, as DNA: TGTGCCAGCCCGGGTTGGTATGGCTACACCTTC. Translating it yields CASPGWYGYTF. The V gene is TRBV6-1, the J gene TRBJ1-2; no definite D call. The V gene lost 8 bases and the J gene lost 5 bases, with 9 bases spanning the gap. The CDR3 consists of 11 residues. In germline, CDR1 is MNHNS, CDR2 SASEGT.

This clonotype was seen ten or more times. The chain couples TRBV11-2 to TRBJ2-5; a possible D gene is TRBD2 (7 bases). The V and J ends lost 2 bases and 3 bases respectively, with 10 bases between them. Germline V gives CDR1 SGHAT, CDR2 FQNNGV. There are 14 residues in the CDR3. The CDR3 DNA follows: TGTGCCAGCAGCTTACGGGGGGCTGAAGAGACCCAGTACTTC. Translated: CASSLRGAEETQYF.

At least ten counts were recorded for this clonotype. The rearrangement uses TRBV10-2 and TRBJ2-7; maybe TRBD1 (5 bases). Germline V gene data show CDR1 as WSHSY and CDR2 as SAAADI. The CDR3 spans 15 residues. Trimming stripped 6 bases from V and 2 bases from J, with 17 bases between. The CDR3 sequence is CASRASGGRAYEQYF. CDR3 DNA sequence: TGCGCCAGCAGGGCGTCCGGCGGCAGGGCCTACGAGCAGTACTTC.

This clonotype was seen at least ten times. This chain joins TRBV11-2 and TRBJ2-7, with 8 bases lining up with TRBD1. Trimming cost V 6 bases and J 4 bases; bases outside gene matches: 11. The CDR3 has 15 residues. The V gene's germline CDR1 is SGHAT and CDR2 FQNNGV. The CDR3: CASRIDRGRGYEQYF. In DNA, the CDR3 is TGTGCCAGCAGAATCGACAGGGGCCGGGGGTACGAGCAGTACTTC.

This clonotype was observed a few times. The chain employs TRBV20-1 and TRBJ1-2; a possible D gene is TRBD1 (6 bases). The V gene lost 3 bases and the J gene lost 5 bases, with 10 bases spanning the gap. Germline values: CDR1 DFQATT, CDR2 SNEGSKA (reference sequence). The CDR3 sequence is 12 residues long. CDR3 sequence reads: CSARDSPYGYTF. In nucleotides, the CDR3 is TGCAGTGCTAGGGACAGTCCTTATGGCTACACCTTC.

This clonotype was found many times. The chain joins TRBV11-2 to TRBJ2-7; D possibly corresponds to TRBD1 (6 bases). Germline V lookup: CDR1 SGHAT, CDR2 FQNNGV. Trimming removed 2 bases at V and 2 bases at J, with 13 bases between. This CDR3 comprises 15 residues. In nucleotides, the CDR3 is TGTGCCAGCAGCTTATATGTGGACAGAACCTACGAGCAGTACTTC. Translation: CASSLYVDRTYEQYF. Complete variable domain (other parts from reference TRBV11-2 and TRBJ2-7): EAGVAQSPRYKIIEKRQSVAFWCNPISGHATLYWYQQILGQGPKLLIQFQNNGVVDDSQLPKDRFSAERLKGVDSTLKIQPAKLEDSAVYLCASSLYVDRTYEQYFGPGTRLTVT.

V gene TRBV7-3 combines with J gene TRBJ2-5, with 10 positions matching TRBD1. Germline CDR1 SGHTA, CDR2 FQGTGA. The V segment lost 5 bases and the J segment 4 bases; nucleotides outside the gene matches: 1. This CDR3 has 13 residues. As DNA, the CDR3 is TGTGCCAGCAGCCGGACAGGGGGAGAGACCCAGTACTTC. As protein: CASSRTGGETQYF. Complete variable domain (other parts from reference TRBV7-3 and TRBJ2-5): GAGVSQTPSNKVTEKGKYVELRCDPISGHTALYWYRQSLGQGPEFLIYFQGTGAADDSGLPNDRFFAVRPEGSVSTLKIQRTERGDSAVYLCASSRTGGETQYFGPGTRLLVL.

V is TRBV10-3 and J is TRBJ1-5, with D uncertain. The CDR3 consists of 13 residues. In germline, CDR1 is ENHRY, CDR2 SYGVKD. V was trimmed by 11 bases and J by 2 bases, leaving 13 bases between them. The CDR3 DNA sequence: TGTGCCGTCGGGTCCGACGGCAATCAGCCCCAGCATTTT. Encoded protein: CAVGSDGNQPQHF.

The chain links TRBV2 to TRBJ1-6, with 7 bases aligning to TRBD1. The V and J ends lost 5 bases and 6 bases, in that order; junction bases with no gene match: 4. CDR1 is SNHLY and CDR2 is FYNNEI in the germline V gene. The CDR3 is made up of 14 amino acids. CDR3 in amino acids: CASSNGQANSPLHF. The CDR3 bases are TGTGCCAGCAGTAATGGACAGGCTAATTCACCCCTCCACTTT.

The table lists this clonotype with many counts. This chain joins TRBV6-5 and TRBJ2-3; D might be TRBD2 (6 bases). This CDR3 has 18 amino acids. Germline-derived CDR1 and CDR2 are MNHEY and SVGAGI. The germline V and J ends were trimmed by 0 bases and 1 base, with 17 bases remaining between them. CDR3 region: CASSYSAAGRLGTDTQYF. The DNA for the CDR3 is TGTGCCAGCAGTTACTCGGCGGCGGGGAGGTTAGGCACAGATACGCAGTATTTT.

This clonotype was observed a handful of times. CDR3 DNA: TGTGCCAGCAGCCTCTCGTCCCATAATGAAAAACTGTTTTTT. It is translated as CASSLSSHNEKLFF. The rearrangement uses TRBV9 and TRBJ1-4; D gene ambiguous. The V end was cut by 4 bases, the J end by 4 bases, with 11 bases between. Germline CDR1 and CDR2: SGDLS and YYNGEE. The CDR3 contains 14 residues.

This clonotype was seen ten or more times. The chain carries TRBV7-9 and TRBJ2-7; TRBD1 aligns across 8 bases. From germline, CDR1 is SEHNR and CDR2 FQNEAQ (reference sequence). The length of the CDR3 is 13 residues. The ends lost 5 bases at V and 5 bases at J; junction bases unmatched: 5. CDR3 nucleotides: TGTGCCAGCAGCCCGGACAGGGTACACGAGCAGTACTTC. It yields the protein CASSPDRVHEQYF.

The chain recombines TRBV6-2 or TRBV6-3 with TRBJ2-5; D gene unclear. Per germline, CDR1 MNHEY and CDR2 SVGEGT. The CDR3 has 12 amino acids. Trimming removed 6 bases at V and 4 bases at J, with 9 bases between. The CDR3 protein is CASSRVRETQYF. The CDR3 bases are TGTGCCAGCAGCCGGGTTCGAGAGACCCAGTACTTC.

This clonotype came up a few times. The chain recombines TRBV4-1 with TRBJ1-6, with D possibly TRBD1 on 5 matching bases. Per germline, CDR1 MGHRA and CDR2 YSYEKL. There are 15 residues in the CDR3. Trimming pared 0 bases from V and 7 bases from J, leaving 10 bases between. The CDR3 nucleotides are TGCGCCAGCAGCCAAGAAGAGCCAGGGAATTCACCCCTCCACTTT. Protein product: CASSQEEPGNSPLHF.

The chain combines TRBV5-1 with TRBJ2-7; no definite D call. This CDR3 contains 12 residues. V was cut by 2 bases and J by 6 bases, with 9 bases left in between. CDR1 and CDR2 from the germline V gene are SGHRS and YFSETQ. The CDR3 loop reads CASSFMGGEQYF. The CDR3 DNA reads as TGCGCCAGCAGCTTTATGGGCGGCGAGCAGTACTTC.